This T cell receptor (beta chain) was recorded in a study of blood T cell repertoires in COVID-19. Study information: Samples taken during acute and convalescent COVID-19 were collected in the United States, Italy and Spain.

Germline V gives CDR1 SGHTA, CDR2 FQGNSA. V trimming: 1 base; J trimming: 2 bases; junction bases outside the gene matches: 8. This CDR3 comprises 17 residues. Authors' methods: Counts of nucleated cells, estimated from reference gene primer amplification, were obtained. TCRdb's table, derived via immunoSEQ multiplex PCR, lists solely in-frame clones and lacks some. That table gives V, J and clone size, and the DNA gave D and trimming. The sample lists about 250,000 clones; 86% were seen once. Seattle-derived patients entered the study during active infection and were followed longitudinally. The chain is built from TRBV7-2 and TRBJ2-1, with TRBD1 identical over 7 bases. The sequencing input was peripheral blood. The clonotype originates from a woman of 80 years or more with COVID-19, enrolled during active disease. In DNA form, the CDR3 reads TGTGCCAGCAGCTTAGTCAGGACAGGACCACCCTACAATGAGCAGTTCTTC. The encoded protein is CASSLVRTGPPYNEQFF.